These T cell receptor beta chains were read from a single sample in a study of T cell repertoires in cytomegalovirus infection. MiXCR, run by TCRdb on the reads, gives a single entry per CDR3 protein. Seen here are about 310,000 distinct CDR3 sequences, 15% to 20% observed once, and the top ten hold approximately 12%. Sequencing was done on a sample of PBMCs. Receptor source: a human donor in good health (CMV status not recorded). Some clones in this sample may be carry-over from other donors' samples. The CDR3 runs from the conserved cysteine through the conserved F or W. The D gene is left open where the match is weak. Expanded clones get a size class; other rows say once, few or many, or leave the size out.

V	size	J	D	CDR3	DNA
TRBV28	many	TRBJ2-3	TRBD2	CASSLLAGGWTDTQYF	TGTGCCAGCAGTTTACTAGCGGGGGGGTGGACAGATACGCAGTATTTT
TRBV7-2	many	TRBJ1-5	-	CASSLDAQPNSNQPQHF	TGTGCCAGCAGCTTAGATGCGCAGCCTAATAGCAATCAGCCCCAGCATTTT
TRBV7-2	many	TRBJ1-2	-	CASSFDAFNYGYTF	TGTGCCAGCAGCTTTGACGCATTTAACTATGGCTACACCTTC
TRBV7-9	few	TRBJ1-2	TRBD1	CASSSPRTGLNYGYTF	TGTGCCAGCAGCTCTCCTCGGACAGGGCTTAACTATGGCTACACCTTC
TRBV7-9	few	TRBJ1-2	TRBD1	CASSATGGSSLGYTF	TGTGCCAGCAGCGCGACAGGGGGCTCTTCTCTAGGCTACACCTTC
TRBV20-1	-	TRBJ2-3	TRBD1	CTGTGETDTQYF	TGCACCGGGACAGGGGAAACAGATACGCAGTATTTT
TRBV3-1	few	TRBJ2-1	-	CASSQDWAVSSYNEQFF	TGTGCCAGCAGCCAAGATTGGGCAGTTAGCTCCTACAATGAGCAGTTCTTC
TRBV11-1	many	TRBJ2-5	-	CASSLGPSATQETQYF	TGTGCCAGCAGCTTAGGGCCTAGCGCCACTCAAGAGACCCAGTACTTC
TRBV7-6	many	TRBJ2-5	TRBD1	CASSLMDRSYQETQYF	TGTGCCAGCAGCTTAATGGACAGGTCATACCAAGAGACCCAGTACTTC
TRBV20-1	many	TRBJ1-5	-	CSASSPDQPQHF	TGCAGTGCTAGCTCCCCAGATCAGCCCCAGCATTTT
TRBV6-5	many	TRBJ1-2	TRBD1	CASSYSRQGNYGYTF	TGTGCCAGCAGTTACTCCCGACAGGGGAACTATGGCTACACCTTC
TRBV11-1	-	TRBJ2-5	-	CASSLATGGPGETQYF	TGTGCCAGCAGCTTAGCGACTGGGGGGCCGGGGGAGACCCAGTACTTC
TRBV4-1	many	TRBJ1-2	-	CASSQGIGNYGYTF	TGCGCCAGCAGCCAAGGCATAGGGAACTATGGCTACACCTTC
TRBV28	many	TRBJ2-5	-	CASIPMADAGETQYF	TGTGCCAGCATCCCGATGGCAGATGCCGGGGAGACCCAGTACTTC
TRBV10-3	many	TRBJ1-6	-	CAIKTTEEGNSPLHF	TGTGCCATCAAGACAACAGAGGAAGGGAATTCACCCCTCCACTTT
TRBV7-8	many	TRBJ2-1	-	CASSGAQGAEQFF	TGTGCCAGCAGCGGCGCACAGGGCGCTGAGCAGTTCTTC
TRBV27	many	TRBJ1-4	TRBD1	CASRSGQGEKLFF	TGTGCCAGCAGGAGTGGACAGGGCGAAAAACTGTTTTTT
TRBV28	many	TRBJ1-2	-	CASSSSASGTGYTF	TGTGCCAGCAGTTCCTCGGCCTCAGGGACCGGCTACACCTTC
TRBV18	-	TRBJ2-1	-	CASSALQASQNNEQFF	TGTGCCAGCTCAGCGTTGCAGGCTTCTCAGAACAATGAGCAGTTCTTC
TRBV12-3/TRBV12-4	-	TRBJ2-1	-	CASSPQGSPYNEQFF	TGTGCCAGCAGTCCCCAGGGGTCCCCCTACAATGAGCAGTTCTTC
TRBV27	few	TRBJ2-3	-	CASSFGGQFSTDTQYF	TGTGCCAGCAGTTTTGGGGGTCAATTTAGCACAGATACGCAGTATTTT
TRBV7-9	many	TRBJ1-1	-	CASSLAGTSNTEAFF	TGTGCCAGCAGCTTAGCCGGGACCTCGAACACTGAAGCTTTCTTT
TRBV2	few	TRBJ1-2	-	CASSPVTAKYGYTF	TGTGCCAGCAGTCCCGTCACAGCGAAGTATGGCTACACCTTC
TRBV2	-	TRBJ2-5	TRBD2	CASSALAVQETQYF	TGTGCCAGCAGCGCCCTAGCGGTACAAGAGACCCAGTACTTC
TRBV28	few	TRBJ2-6	-	CASSPTSARANVLTF	TGTGCCAGCAGCCCCACCTCAGCCCGGGCCAACGTCCTGACTTTC
TRBV7-9	few	TRBJ2-7	-	CASSARGSYEQYF	TGTGCCAGCAGCGCTAGGGGATCCTACGAGCAGTACTTC
TRBV6-1	many	TRBJ1-2	TRBD1	CASSLGTVETYGYTF	TGTGCCAGCAGCCTGGGGACAGTCGAGACTTATGGCTACACCTTC
TRBV7-2	-	TRBJ2-3	TRBD1	CASSLGQGGYTQYF	TGTGCCAGCAGCTTGGGACAGGGGGGGTATACGCAGTATTTT
TRBV11-2	-	TRBJ2-2	-	CASSLYGSSTMNTGELFF	TGTGCCAGCAGCTTATATGGGAGTTCCACGATGAACACCGGGGAGCTGTTTTTT
TRBV10-3	many	TRBJ2-5	-	CAISESSLTTLQETQYF	TGTGCCATCAGTGAGTCCAGCCTCACTACACTCCAAGAGACCCAGTACTTC
TRBV4-2	many	TRBJ2-2	-	CASSQDRIGTNTGELFF	TGTGCCAGCAGCCAAGACAGGATTGGTACGAACACCGGGGAGCTGTTTTTT
TRBV7-2	many	TRBJ2-7	-	CASSLGSVYEQYF	TGTGCCAGCAGCTTAGGGTCAGTCTACGAGCAGTACTTC
TRBV20-1	-	TRBJ2-1	TRBD2	CSARDTSGGQQEQFF	TGCAGTGCTAGGGACACTAGCGGGGGCCAGCAAGAGCAGTTCTTC
TRBV6-1	many	TRBJ2-5	-	CASSSPGGGETQYF	TGTGCCAGCAGTTCTCCGGGGGGCGGGGAGACCCAGTACTTC
TRBV19	-	TRBJ2-7	-	CASSVTDSYEQYF	TGTGCCAGTAGTGTGACAGATTCCTACGAGCAGTACTTC
TRBV4-1	many	TRBJ1-4	-	CASSQEGRAAGNEKLFF	TGCGCCAGCAGCCAAGAGGGTCGTGCGGCGGGGAATGAAAAACTGTTTTTT
TRBV19	few	TRBJ2-7	-	CASRLGPQGHSYEQYF	TGTGCCAGCCGGCTGGGCCCGCAGGGCCACTCCTACGAGCAGTACTTC
TRBV3-1	-	TRBJ1-2	TRBD1	CASSLRDRRNYGYTF	TGTGCCAGCAGCCTCCGGGACAGGAGAAACTATGGCTACACCTTC
TRBV6-1	few	TRBJ1-2	TRBD1	CASSGTGSLPYGYTF	TGTGCCAGCAGTGGGACAGGGAGTTTGCCCTATGGCTACACCTTC
TRBV5-6	few	TRBJ1-6	-	CASSLDSTDSPLHF	TGTGCCAGCAGCTTGGACAGCACCGATTCACCCCTCCACTTT
TRBV5-1	-	TRBJ2-5	-	CASSLRPDQETQYF	TGCGCCAGCAGCCTGAGGCCAGATCAAGAGACCCAGTACTTC
TRBV6-7	-	TRBJ1-1	TRBD1	CASRDRVETEAFF	TGTGCCAGCAGAGACAGGGTTGAGACTGAAGCTTTCTTT
TRBV19	few	TRBJ2-5	-	CASSIDKGGWKETQYF	TGTGCCAGTAGTATAGATAAAGGAGGCTGGAAAGAGACCCAGTACTTC
TRBV20-1	-	TRBJ1-2	-	CSARLQGYYGYTF	TGCAGTGCTAGGCTGCAGGGCTACTACGGCTACACCTTC
TRBV28	-	TRBJ2-7	-	CASRGPLNYEQYF	TGTGCCAGCAGGGGTCCCCTAAATTACGAGCAGTACTTC
TRBV7-2	many	TRBJ2-1	TRBD1	CASSARPRRTGNEQFF	TGTGCCAGCAGCGCTAGGCCCCGTCGGACAGGGAATGAGCAGTTCTTC
TRBV24-1	few	TRBJ1-2	-	CATSSGYGYTF	TGTGCCACCTCTTCTGGATATGGCTACACCTTC
TRBV20-1	-	TRBJ2-6	-	CSAEEVSGANVLTF	TGCAGTGCAGAGGAGGTCTCTGGGGCCAACGTCCTGACTTTC
TRBV6-1	many	TRBJ1-4	-	CASSDRWGEKLFF	TGTGCCAGCAGCGACAGGTGGGGTGAAAAACTGTTTTTT
TRBV3-1	-	TRBJ1-4	-	CASSQDVQGNEKLFF	TGTGCCAGCAGCCAAGATGTCCAGGGGAATGAAAAACTGTTTTTT
TRBV10-3	few	TRBJ2-3	-	CAISDPTARTDTQYF	TGTGCCATCAGTGACCCCACCGCCCGCACAGATACGCAGTATTTT
TRBV7-8	many	TRBJ1-1	-	CASSLRGRTDMNTEAFF	TGTGCCAGCAGCCTCCGGGGACGGACGGATATGAACACTGAAGCTTTCTTT
TRBV7-3	few	TRBJ1-2	-	CASSMPTGRVGESGYTF	TGTGCCAGCAGCATGCCCACAGGGAGAGTGGGGGAATCTGGCTACACCTTC
TRBV12-3/TRBV12-4	-	TRBJ1-2	-	CASRFSGRIYGYTF	TGTGCCAGCAGGTTTTCGGGAAGAATCTATGGCTACACCTTC
TRBV7-2	few	TRBJ1-2	-	CASSLVGESRGYGYTF	TGTGCCAGCAGCTTAGTGGGGGAAAGTCGCGGCTATGGCTACACCTTC